Below, 31 T cell receptor beta chains from the same sample are listed, as sequenced in a study of T cell repertoires in cytomegalovirus infection. TCRdb re-called the reads with MiXCR, one entry per CDR3 protein. This table has about 130,000 distinct CDR3 sequences, more than 7% appearing once. Material: PBMCs. The receptors derive from a human donor in good health (CMV status not recorded). Some clones in this sample may be carry-over from other donors' samples.

This clonotype was detected only a few times. This chain links TRBV5-1 with TRBJ2-2; TRBD2 is a possible D gene (6 bases). The germline V gene has CDR1 SGHRS and CDR2 YFSETQ. V lost 4 bases and J 5 bases, leaving 18 bases between the germline ends. This CDR3 comprises 16 residues. This CDR3 reads CASSPPGTGRTGELFF. In DNA form, the CDR3 reads TGCGCCAGCAGCCCCCCCGGGACTGGAAGAACCGGGGAGCTGTTTTTT.

In the case of this clonotype: One base away lies a much larger clone, so this may be a sequencing read error. This chain links TRBV18 with TRBJ1-1; TRBD1 is a possible D gene (5 bases). This CDR3 has 15 residues. Germline V CDR1 and CDR2: KGHSH, LQKENI. V shed 3 bases and J shed 1 base, with 12 bases lying between them. The CDR3 sequence: CASSPERQQNTEAFF. CDR3 DNA: TGTGCCAGCTCACCGGAGAGACAGCAGAACACTGAAGCTTTCTTT.

This clonotype was seen ten or more times. CDR3 DNA sequence: TGTGCCAGTAGTTCTATAGCGGGGGGCTTCGCAGATACGCAGTATTTT. This translates into CASSSIAGGFADTQYF. The V call is TRBV19, the J call TRBJ2-3; 10 bases are shared with TRBD2. The junction had 9 bases not matched to a gene; V was cut back by 5 bases and J by 4 bases. Germline-derived CDR1 and CDR2 are LNHDA and SQIVND (reference sequence). The CDR3 has 16 amino acids. The complete variable domain, with remaining parts taken from reference TRBV19 and TRBJ2-3, reads DGGITQSPKYLFRKEGQNVTLSCEQNLNHDAMYWYRQDPGQGLRLIYYSQIVNDFQKGDIAEGYSVSREKKESFPLTVTSAQKNPTAFYLCASSSIAGGFADTQYFGPGTRLTVL.

The chain recombines TRBV2 with TRBJ2-2; D call uncertain. CDR1 is SNHLY and CDR2 is FYNNEI in the germline V gene. This CDR3 contains 14 residues. The germline V and J ends were trimmed by 5 bases and 2 bases, with 9 bases remaining between them. The CDR3: CASSYPANTGELFF. CDR3 coding DNA: TGTGCCAGCAGTTATCCGGCTAACACCGGGGAGCTGTTTTTT.

The chain has TRBV9 and TRBJ2-5; 8 bases map to TRBD2. The CDR3 length is 17 residues. CDR1 SGDLS and CDR2 YYNGEE come from the germline V gene. V was clipped by 0 bases and J by 2 bases; unmatched bases: 9. CDR3 sequence (DNA): TGTGCCAGCAGCGTAGGGGTAGCGGGATCAGAACAAGAGACCCAGTACTTC. This sequence encodes CASSVGVAGSEQETQYF.

This clonotype was counted ten times or more. The gene calls are TRBV7-2 and TRBJ2-1; a weak D match, TRBD2 (5 bases). The CDR3 extends over 14 amino acids. V was trimmed by 6 bases and J by 9 bases, leaving 18 bases between them. The V gene's germline CDR1 is SGHTA and CDR2 FQGNSA. CDR3 bases: TGTGCCAGCAGTTATCCCGGGGAAGTTTTTGAGCAGTTCTTC. It encodes CASSYPGEVFEQFF. Supplemented by reference TRBV7-2 and TRBJ2-1, the full variable domain reads GAGVSQSPSNKVTEKGKDVELRCDPISGHTALYWYRQSLGQGLEFLIYFQGNSAPDKSGLPSDRFSAERTGGSVSTLTIQRTQQEDSAVYLCASSYPGEVFEQFFGPGTRLTVL.

This clonotype came up many times. The rearrangement joins TRBV30 to TRBJ2-3; possibly TRBD1 or TRBD2 for D (6 bases each). Between the trimmed V and J ends, which lost 0 bases and 8 bases, there was a span of 18 bases. The germline CDR1 and CDR2 sequences are GTSNPN and SVGIG (reference sequence). The CDR3 extends over 15 amino acids. CDR3 sequence reads: CAWSVGAGGKFTQYF. CDR3 DNA sequence: TGTGCCTGGAGTGTAGGGGCCGGGGGCAAGTTTACGCAGTATTTT.

This clonotype was observed many times. This chain connects TRBV7-8 to TRBJ1-2; TRBD1 agrees at 7 bases. V lost 5 bases, J lost 5 bases, and 11 bases stayed unmatched. CDR1 is SGHVS, CDR2 FQNEAQ, per germline. There are 15 residues in the CDR3. The CDR3 spells CASSPQGTDIYGYTF. CDR3 DNA sequence: TGTGCCAGCAGCCCACAGGGGACCGATATTTATGGCTACACCTTC. The full variable domain, its missing parts supplied by reference TRBV7-8 and TRBJ1-2, is GAGVSQSPRYKVAKRGQDVALRCDPISGHVSLFWYQQALGQGPEFLTYFQNEAQLDKSGLPSDRFFAERPEGSVSTLKIQRTQQEDSAVYLCASSPQGTDIYGYTFGSGTRLTVV.

This clonotype was seen repeatedly, ten times or more. V gene TRBV6-5 combines with J gene TRBJ1-6, with 12 bases lining up with TRBD1. Germline lookup yields CDR1 MNHEY and CDR2 SVGAGI. This CDR3 has 16 amino acids. V gave up 7 bases and J gave up 10 bases; unmatched junction bases: 11. This chain's CDR3 is CASTNSGTGGRSPLHF. In DNA, the CDR3 is TGTGCCAGCACCAATTCCGGGACAGGGGGCCGGTCACCCCTCCACTTT.

The chain employs TRBV29-1 and TRBJ2-5; 13 bases align to TRBD2. This CDR3 region has 14 residues. V was clipped by 7 bases and J by 5 bases; unmatched bases: 7. CDR1 and CDR2 from the germline V gene are SQVTM and ANQGSEA. This chain's CDR3 is CSATSGGAGETQYF. The CDR3 region has the DNA TGCAGCGCTACTAGCGGGGGGGCCGGTGAGACCCAGTACTTC. The full variable domain, rest sourced from reference TRBV29-1 and TRBJ2-5, is SAVISQKPSRDICQRGTSLTIQCQVDSQVTMMFWYRQQPGQSLTLIATANQGSEATYESGFVIDKFPISRPNLTFSTLTVSNMSPEDSSIYLCSATSGGAGETQYFGPGTRLLVL.

This clonotype was counted many times. V gene TRBV4-1 combines with J gene TRBJ1-1; TRBD1 is a possible D gene (5 bases). Trimming removed 1 base at V and 4 bases at J, with 16 bases between. The CDR3 spans 16 residues. Germline CDR1 is MGHRA and CDR2 is YSYEKL. The CDR3 sequence: CASSQAPGRLVTEAFF. CDR3 bases: TGCGCCAGCAGCCAAGCCCCGGGACGGCTGGTCACTGAAGCTTTCTTT.

The chain recombines TRBV29-1 with TRBJ1-1, with D unclear. The CDR3 spans 14 residues. Germline CDR1 reads SQVTM; CDR2 reads ANQGSEA. Trimming left V 4 bases short and J 0 bases short, with 12 bases between. This CDR3 is CSVGRTLMNTEAFF. The CDR3 coding sequence is TGCAGCGTTGGCCGCACCCTTATGAACACTGAAGCTTTCTTT.

The V and J genes are TRBV6-2 or TRBV6-3 and TRBJ1-1, with D hard to call. Germline V gene sequence: CDR1 MNHEY, CDR2 SVGEGT. The CDR3 is 14 amino acids. V lost 5 bases and J 3 bases, leaving 13 bases between the germline ends. The CDR3 loop is CASSDVAVDTEAFF. In DNA form, the CDR3 reads TGTGCCAGCAGTGACGTAGCCGTCGACACTGAAGCTTTCTTT.

This clonotype was counted at least ten times. The chain recombines TRBV27 with TRBJ2-3; 14 nucleotides align to TRBD2. The CDR3 contains 16 residues. J lost 1 base, V lost 8 bases, and 5 bases had no gene match. Germline CDR1 MNHEY, CDR2 SMNVEV (reference sequence). The CDR3 is CASRLAGGPGTDTQYF. CDR3 coding DNA: TGTGCCAGCCGACTAGCGGGAGGGCCTGGCACAGATACGCAGTATTTT.

This clonotype appeared a few times. The chain joins TRBV5-1 to TRBJ2-1, with D uncertain. Trimming removed 0 bases at V and 5 bases at J, with 6 bases between. The V gene's germline CDR1 is SGHRS and CDR2 YFSETQ. The length of the CDR3 is 13 residues. The CDR3 protein is CASSLGSNNEQFF. The CDR3 DNA follows: TGCGCCAGCAGCTTGGGCAGCAACAATGAGCAGTTCTTC.

This clonotype was picked up many times. This chain connects TRBV2 to TRBJ2-3; no clear D. Trimming shortened V by 2 bases and J by 0 bases, and 12 bases separated the two germline ends. The CDR3 sequence is 16 residues long. Looked up from germline, CDR1 is SNHLY and CDR2 is FYNNEI. The CDR3 spells CASSERAATSTDTQYF. In nucleotides, the CDR3 is TGTGCCAGCAGTGAAAGGGCAGCTACTAGCACAGATACGCAGTATTTT. The full variable domain, with the rest looked up from reference TRBV2 and TRBJ2-3, is EPEVTQTPSHQVTQMGQEVILRCVPISNHLYFYWYRQILGQKVEFLVSFYNNEISEKSEIFDDQFSVERPDGSNFTLKIRSTKLEDSAMYFCASSERAATSTDTQYFGPGTRLTVL.

This clonotype was detected many times. The chain uses TRBV12-3 or TRBV12-4 and TRBJ1-1; D ambiguous. The CDR3 extends over 13 amino acids. V dropped 7 bases and J dropped 1 base, with 10 bases sitting between them. This chain's CDR3 is CASNKMRNTEAFF. The CDR3 nucleotides are TGTGCCAGCAATAAGATGCGGAACACTGAAGCTTTCTTT.

This chain connects TRBV10-3 to TRBJ2-3, with D hard to call. Germline V gene data show CDR1 as ENHRY and CDR2 as SYGVKD. V was trimmed by 6 bases and J by 2 bases, leaving 12 bases between them. This CDR3 is 14 amino acids long. CDR3 sequence (DNA): TGTGCCATCAGCCTACAAAAAAACACAGATACGCAGTATTTT. Translating gives CAISLQKNTDTQYF.

The sample holds many counts of this clonotype. The chain uses TRBV18 and TRBJ1-5; 11 bases agree with TRBD1. Germline trimming cut 6 bases from V and 0 bases from J; bases unmatched to any gene: 7. Germline lookup yields CDR1 KGHSH and CDR2 LQKENI. The CDR3 has 17 amino acids. The CDR3 here is CASSGGTGGASNQPQHF. The CDR3 DNA follows: TGTGCCAGCTCCGGTGGGACAGGGGGTGCTAGCAATCAGCCCCAGCATTTT.

This clonotype was seen at least ten times. The chain recombines TRBV2 with TRBJ2-3; the match to TRBD2 covers 14 bases. Germline loops: CDR1 SNHLY, CDR2 FYNNEI. The V and J ends lost 6 bases and 5 bases, in that order; junction bases with no gene match: 4. This CDR3 spans 15 amino acids. The CDR3: CASRETSGGGDTQYF. The CDR3 DNA is TGTGCCAGCAGGGAGACTAGCGGGGGGGGAGATACGCAGTATTTT.

This sequence joins TRBV28 and TRBJ1-3; D perhaps matches TRBD1 (5 bases). Per the germline V gene, CDR1 is MDHEN and CDR2 is SYDVKM. The length of the CDR3 is 16 residues. The germline V and J ends were trimmed by 3 bases and 0 bases, with 12 bases remaining between them. CDR3 bases: TGTGCCAGCAGTTTGGGGGGGGTAGCCTCTGGAAACACCATATATTTT. Its protein product is CASSLGGVASGNTIYF.

The genes are TRBV7-9 and TRBJ2-7; 9 bases fit TRBD1. The CDR3 covers 17 residues. From germline, CDR1 is SEHNR and CDR2 FQNEAQ (reference sequence). V lost 5 bases to trimming and J lost 2 bases; unmatched junction nucleotides: 13. Here the CDR3 DNA reads TGTGCCAGCAGCAACCACCCGACAGGGGGAGTCACCTACGAGCAGTACTTC. It specifies CASSNHPTGGVTYEQYF. The full variable domain, its missing parts supplied by reference TRBV7-9 and TRBJ2-7, is DTGVSQNPRHKITKRGQNVTFRCDPISEHNRLYWYRQTLGQGPEFLTYFQNEAQLEKSRLLSDRFSAERPKGSFSTLEIQRTEQGDSAMYLCASSNHPTGGVTYEQYFGPGTRLTVT.

This clonotype was seen many times. This chain connects TRBV7-2 to TRBJ2-1; 12 nucleotides line up with TRBD2. Germline CDR1 reads SGHTA; CDR2 reads FQGNSA. Trimming cost V 5 bases and J 9 bases; bases outside gene matches: 11. The length of the CDR3 is 16 residues. CDR3 residues: CASSNLAGGLFGEQFF. The CDR3 DNA reads TGTGCCAGCAGCAATCTAGCGGGGGGGCTGTTCGGTGAGCAGTTCTTC.

In its sample, this clonotype was seen many times. The chain is built from TRBV20-1 and TRBJ2-1; D may be TRBD2 (5 bases). Germline V gene lookup returns CDR1 DFQATT and CDR2 SNEGSKA (reference sequence). Trimming removed 6 bases at V and 7 bases at J, with 25 bases between. This CDR3 is built from 16 residues. The CDR3 here is CSAVYRGPVAFNEQFF. CDR3 nucleotide sequence: TGCAGTGCCGTATATAGAGGGCCAGTGGCCTTTAATGAGCAGTTCTTC.

This clonotype was observed at least ten times. The chain combines TRBV7-2 with TRBJ1-1; no firm D call. CDR3 size: 14 residues. The V and J ends lost 4 bases and 1 base respectively, with 10 bases between them. Germline CDR1 SGHTA, CDR2 FQGNSA. CDR3 DNA: TGTGCCAGCAGCTGGCGACGACGGAACACTGAAGCTTTCTTT. Amino acids: CASSWRRRNTEAFF.

This clonotype was observed a handful of times. J is TRBJ2-1 and V is TRBV20-1; D gene ambiguous. There are 10 residues in the CDR3. Germline V CDR1 and CDR2: DFQATT, SNEGSKA (reference sequence). Trimming left V 5 bases short and J 6 bases short, with 5 bases between. The CDR3 DNA sequence: TGCAGTGCTGTTATCAATGAGCAGTTCTTC. This sequence encodes CSAVINEQFF.

This clonotype was seen many times. V is TRBV6-2 or TRBV6-3 and J is TRBJ2-2, with a weak D call TRBD2 (6 bases). The V gene lost 0 bases and the J gene lost 1 base, with 6 bases spanning the gap. The CDR3 is 15 residues long. CDR1 is MNHEY, CDR2 SVGEGT, per germline. Here the CDR3 DNA reads TGTGCCAGCAGTTACTCGGGACTGAACACCGGGGAGCTGTTTTTT. This gives the protein CASSYSGLNTGELFF.

This clonotype has only a few counts. This chain connects TRBV6-2 or TRBV6-3 to TRBJ2-7; 9 bases line up with TRBD1. CDR3 length: 14 residues. Trimming removed 6 bases from V and 4 bases from J; junction bases left unmatched: 7. The germline V gene has CDR1 MNHEY and CDR2 SVGEGT. CDR3: CASSSTGGKYEQYF. DNA for the CDR3: TGTGCCAGCAGCTCGACAGGGGGGAAGTACGAGCAGTACTTC.

This clonotype has ten or more counts. The rearrangement uses TRBV2 and TRBJ1-1; 8 bases fit TRBD1. J gave up 0 bases and V 5 bases, and 5 bases lay outside the gene matches. CDR1 and CDR2 from the germline V gene are SNHLY and FYNNEI. CDR3 length equals 15 residues. CDR3 nucleotide sequence: TGTGCCAGCAGTCAGACAGGGGCGATGAACACTGAAGCTTTCTTT. As protein: CASSQTGAMNTEAFF.

This clonotype was counted many times. The gene calls are TRBV20-1 and TRBJ1-1; TRBD1 agrees at 8 bases. After removal of 6 bases from V and 1 base from J, the junction contained 4 bases not matched to a gene. The CDR3 extends over 13 amino acids. CDR1 and CDR2 from the germline V gene are DFQATT and SNEGSKA (reference sequence). Written as DNA, the CDR3 is TGCAGTGCCAGCAGGGGGCCGAACACTGAAGCTTTCTTT. Translation: CSASRGPNTEAFF.

This clonotype was observed many times. The chain couples TRBV7-8 to TRBJ1-4, with no clear D. The CDR3 extends over 15 amino acids. Deletions cut 3 bases from V and 4 bases from J, with 12 bases between. CDR1 is SGHVS, CDR2 FQNEAQ, per germline. CDR3 sequence (DNA): TGTGCCAGCAGCTTCTACATCGGCCTTAATGAAAAACTGTTTTTT. Its translation: CASSFYIGLNEKLFF.